Given below is one TCR beta chain in context. This clonotype occurred many times. There is no known antigen for this receptor. Per-base qualities were not stored, and no clone one base away is much larger. Library preparation was by PCR. The sample was run on an Illumina HiSeq 4000. Bulk TCR libraries were prepared as previously described, using TCR primers listed in Table S5. Purification of total RNA was performed with the Qiagen AllPrep DNA/RNA kit. Before analysis, reads from multiple sequencing runs of the same library were pooled. As for how the authors treated the data: Only reads with exact TCR constant sequence were kept, trimmed to 150 nt, and grouped by their 12-nt molecular barcodes. Reads within each barcode group were sub-clustered using a 15% Levenshtein threshold, and quality-weighted consensus sequences were constructed for each RNA molecule. Non-functional sequences were excluded, and lower-count sequences lying one edit away from another sequence were also excluded. Based on fitting two negative binomial distributions, any barcode sub-cluster with under 20% of the maximum read count was discarded. Starting from the raw public reads, TCRdb applied fastp trimming at Q25, assembled clones with MiXCR and retained in-frame beta chains. Entries are consolidated by CDR3 protein sequence, retaining the most common genes and DNA. The V and J calls were not made by the authors but by TCRdb's processing. The sample table contains some 11,000 distinct CDR3 sequences; only one count was recorded for approximately 15% of them. The ten largest account for 1.5% to 2% of the sample.

The V and J ends are trimmed by 9 bases and 3 bases, leaving 18 bases between them. The CDR3 starts with the cysteine, ends with the phenylalanine, and has 15 residues. The only DNA kept is the CDR3, 45 bases in frame from the first base. Based on the germline V gene, the CDR1 and CDR2 sequences are KGHDR and SFDVKD. Libraries of naive CD8 T cells were built from anywhere between roughly 18,000 and 1,000,000 sorted cells, with 10%, 30% or 50% of the purified RNA used. Naive CD8 T cells, defined as CD8+CD4-CCR7+CD45RA+, were FACS-sorted into RLT Plus buffer on a BD FACSAria II. Detection sensitivity was tested by spiking Jurkat RNA equal to some 11 TCR copies' worth into samples containing 20,000-1,000,000 naive CD8 T cells. Enrichment of CD8 T cells was done with RosetteSep CD8+ T Cell Enrichment Cocktail plus Ficoll-Paque, and ACK red cell lysis came afterward. These data belong to a study of molecular identifiers for immune sequencing clone quantification (dated by TCRdb to 2016 to 2018). Broadly, across the study: For a replicate experiment, RNA from about 21,000 or 97,000 naive CD8 T cells was divided into five aliquots, of which four were sequenced. The study was a methods study using CD8 T cells to benchmark molecular-identifier clustering-based TCR repertoire sequencing (MIDCIRS) and TCR RNA copy counting. General study outcomes and caveats: In CMV-specific effector cells, clones with more than 20 RNA copies accounted for over 97% of molecules, whereas in naive cells such clones accounted for under 1%. About 3 recovered TCR RNA copies per cell were obtained by modeling, versus roughly 10 by digital PCR, implying a capture efficiency of about 30%. A single cell's worth of spiked-in Jurkat TCR RNA was reported detectable even among around 1 million naive CD8 T cells. Highly expanded clone sizes could be underestimated because identical TCR molecules may share a barcode. When barcode sub-clustering was not used, chimeric consensus sequences inflated TCR diversity, with chimeras reaching as high as 47%. The naive libraries included spiked-in Jurkat TCR RNA (more than nine copies' worth), and this Jurkat TCR RNA is not part of the donor repertoire.

This clonotype was sampled from a human donor in good health. Some libraries in this study had Jurkat cell RNA spiked in. Sequencing was performed on naive CD8+ T cells from blood, with Jurkat cell RNA spiked in. The cell subset or site tag for this specimen amounts to: FACS-sorted CD8+CD4-CCR7+CD45RA+ naive T cells. The V and J genes are TRBV24-1 and TRBJ2-3; TRBD1 is perhaps the D gene, given 5 matching bases. The base sequence is TGTGCCACCCCAGCGTGGGGCCCCTGGACAGATACGCAGTATTTT. Its amino acids are CATPAWGPWTDTQYF.